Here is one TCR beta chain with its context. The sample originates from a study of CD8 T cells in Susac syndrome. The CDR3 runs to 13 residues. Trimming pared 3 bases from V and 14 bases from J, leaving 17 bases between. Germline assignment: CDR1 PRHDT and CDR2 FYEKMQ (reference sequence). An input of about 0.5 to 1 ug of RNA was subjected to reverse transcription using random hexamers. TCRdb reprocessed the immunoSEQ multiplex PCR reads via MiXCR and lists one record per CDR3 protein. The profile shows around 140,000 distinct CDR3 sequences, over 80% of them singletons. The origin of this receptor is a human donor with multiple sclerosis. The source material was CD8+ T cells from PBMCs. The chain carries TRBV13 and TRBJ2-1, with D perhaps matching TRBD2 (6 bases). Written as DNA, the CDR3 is TGTGCCAGCAGCTTGTCCCGGGACTCGCCCGAGTTCTTC. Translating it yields CASSLSRDSPEFF. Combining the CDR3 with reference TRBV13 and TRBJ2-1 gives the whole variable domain AAGVIQSPRHLIKEKRETATLKCYPIPRHDTVYWYQQGPGQDPQFLISFYEKMQSDKGSIPDRFSAQQFSDYHSELNMSSLELGDSALYFCASSLSRDSPEFFGPGTRLTVL.